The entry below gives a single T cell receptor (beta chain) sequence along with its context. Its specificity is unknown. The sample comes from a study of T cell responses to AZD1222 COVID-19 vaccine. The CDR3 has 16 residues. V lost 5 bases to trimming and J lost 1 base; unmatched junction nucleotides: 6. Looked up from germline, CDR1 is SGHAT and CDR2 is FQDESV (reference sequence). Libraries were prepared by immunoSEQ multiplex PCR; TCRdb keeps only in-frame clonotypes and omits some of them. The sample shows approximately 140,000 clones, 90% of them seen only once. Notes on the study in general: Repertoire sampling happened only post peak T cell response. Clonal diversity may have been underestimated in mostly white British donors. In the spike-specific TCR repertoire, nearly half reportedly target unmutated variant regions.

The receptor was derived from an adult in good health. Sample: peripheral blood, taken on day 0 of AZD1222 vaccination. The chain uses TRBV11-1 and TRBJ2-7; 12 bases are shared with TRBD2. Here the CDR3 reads CASSADGLAGSYEQYF. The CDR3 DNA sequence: TGTGCCAGCAGCGCCGATGGACTAGCGGGATCCTACGAGCAGTACTTC. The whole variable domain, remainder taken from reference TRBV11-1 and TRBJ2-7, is EAEVAQSPRYKITEKSQAVAFWCDPISGHATLYWYRQILGQGPELLVQFQDESVVDDSQLPKDRFSAERLKGVDSTLKIQPAELGDSAMYLCASSADGLAGSYEQYFGPGTRLTVT.